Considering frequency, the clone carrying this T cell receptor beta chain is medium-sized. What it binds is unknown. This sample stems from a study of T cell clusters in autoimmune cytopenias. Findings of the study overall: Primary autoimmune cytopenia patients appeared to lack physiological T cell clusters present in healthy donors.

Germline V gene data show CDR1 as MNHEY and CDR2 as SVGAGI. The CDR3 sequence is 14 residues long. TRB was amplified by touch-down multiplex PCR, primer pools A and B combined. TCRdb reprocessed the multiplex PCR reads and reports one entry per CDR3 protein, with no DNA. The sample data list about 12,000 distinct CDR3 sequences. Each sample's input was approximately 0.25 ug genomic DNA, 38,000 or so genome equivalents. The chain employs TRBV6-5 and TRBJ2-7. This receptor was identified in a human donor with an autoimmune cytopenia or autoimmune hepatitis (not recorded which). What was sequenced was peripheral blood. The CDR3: CASSYATGPYEQYF.